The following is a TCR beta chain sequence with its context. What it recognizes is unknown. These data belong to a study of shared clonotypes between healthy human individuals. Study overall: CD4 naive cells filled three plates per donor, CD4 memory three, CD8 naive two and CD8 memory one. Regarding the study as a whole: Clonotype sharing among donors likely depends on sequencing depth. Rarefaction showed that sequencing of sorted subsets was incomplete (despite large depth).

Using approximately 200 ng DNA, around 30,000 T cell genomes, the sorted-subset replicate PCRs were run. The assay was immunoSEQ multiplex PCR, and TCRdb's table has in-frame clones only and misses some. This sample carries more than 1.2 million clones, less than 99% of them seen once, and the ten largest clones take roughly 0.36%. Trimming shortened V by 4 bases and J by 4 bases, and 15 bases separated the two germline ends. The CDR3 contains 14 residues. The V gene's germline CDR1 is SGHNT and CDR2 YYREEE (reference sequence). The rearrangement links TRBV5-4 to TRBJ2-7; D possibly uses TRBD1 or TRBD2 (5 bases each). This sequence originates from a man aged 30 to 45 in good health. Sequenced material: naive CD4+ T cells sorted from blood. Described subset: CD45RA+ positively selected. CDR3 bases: TGTGCCAGCAGCCAGGGACCCGCCACATACGAGCAGTACTTC. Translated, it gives CASSQGPATYEQYF. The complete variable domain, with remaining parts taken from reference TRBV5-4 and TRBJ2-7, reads ETGVTQSPTHLIKTRGQQVTLRCSSQSGHNTVSWYQQALGQGPQFIFQYYREEENGRGNFPPRFSGLQFPNYSSELNVNALELDDSALYLCASSQGPATYEQYFGPGTRLTVT.